This TCR beta chain was recovered during a study of cytomegalovirus exposure and HLA in healthy donors. General study results and limits: Reports indicate that TCR beta sequences accurately predicted the HLA-A and HLA-B alleles of most subjects. TCR beta V- and J-gene trimming was later associated with a missense DCLRE1C variant.

PCR employed 60 Vbeta and 13 Jbeta primers. As handled by the study authors: Tens of millions of unique TCR beta chains, some 10 million of them shared, were counted by a later analysis. Data came from immunoSEQ multiplex PCR; TCRdb stores just in-frame clones and leaves some out. Clonal size and the V and J genes are those of that table, whereas D and trimming came from the DNA. The data show more than 75,000 clones, 65% to 75% seen once. Regarding this clone: Antigen specificity is unknown.

CDR1 and CDR2 (germline): SGDLS, YYNGEE. The CDR3 sequence is 15 residues long. V was cut by 3 bases and J by 3 bases, with 16 bases left in between. The sequence was collected from a man between 40 and 49 years old in good health and CMV-seropositive. What was sequenced was PBMCs. The chain employs TRBV9 and TRBJ2-7; D perhaps matches TRBD1 (5 bases). CDR3 DNA: TGTGCCAGCAGCGCTAGTACAGGCCTCGTCTACGAGCAGTACTTC. This sequence encodes CASSASTGLVYEQYF.